These T cell receptor beta chains were read from a single sample in a study of beta chain features in type 1 diabetes. Only in-frame clones appear in the TCRdb table, and some are missing; sequencing was by immunoSEQ multiplex PCR. Of fewer than 500,000 clones in the sample, more than 11% were seen once. The sequencing sample was made of naive CD4+ T cells from blood. The origin of the receptors is a young man in good health. Both conserved end residues are part of each CDR3. D genes are given only for firm matches. Part of the rows lack a size; the others show once, few, many or a class for expanded clones.

clone size: few; V gene: TRBV9; J gene: TRBJ2-1; D gene: -; CDR3 DNA: TGTGCCAGCTCTAAGGCGGGGTGGCCGTTCTTC; CDR3 protein: CASSKAGWPFF
clone size: -; V gene: TRBV4-3; J gene: TRBJ2-1; D gene: -; CDR3 DNA: TGCGCCAGCAGCCAAGACGTAGGGGATGAGCAGTTCTTC; CDR3 protein: CASSQDVGDEQFF
clone size: few; V gene: TRBV7-6; J gene: TRBJ2-3; D gene: TRBD2; CDR3 DNA: TGTGCCAGCAGCTTAGGACTAGCGGGAACCACAGATACGCAGTATTTT; CDR3 protein: CASSLGLAGTTDTQYF
clone size: few; V gene: TRBV18; J gene: TRBJ2-7; D gene: -; CDR3 DNA: TGTGCCAGCTCACCATCAGGTAGAACCTACGAGCAGTACTTC; CDR3 protein: CASSPSGRTYEQYF
clone size: few; V gene: TRBV7-2; J gene: TRBJ2-1; D gene: -; CDR3 DNA: TGTGCCAGCAGAACAGGACAGCCCTACAATGAGCAGTTCTTC; CDR3 protein: CASRTGQPYNEQFF
clone size: -; V gene: TRBV25-1; J gene: TRBJ1-4; D gene: TRBD1; CDR3 DNA: TGTGCCAGCAGTTCGGGACAGTATAATGAAAAACTGTTTTTT; CDR3 protein: CASSSGQYNEKLFF
clone size: -; V gene: TRBV5-4; J gene: TRBJ2-1; D gene: -; CDR3 DNA: TGTGCCAGCAGCTTAGCTCAGCGGGCCTACAATGAGCAGTTCTTC; CDR3 protein: CASSLAQRAYNEQFF
clone size: -; V gene: TRBV18; J gene: TRBJ2-3; D gene: TRBD2; CDR3 DNA: TGTGCCAGCTCACTTGCTAGCGGGAAGGCAGATACGCAGTATTTT; CDR3 protein: CASSLASGKADTQYF
clone size: -; V gene: TRBV4-1; J gene: TRBJ1-1; D gene: -; CDR3 DNA: TGCGCCAGCAGCCAAGATTATTGGCAGACTGAAGCTTTCTTT; CDR3 protein: CASSQDYWQTEAFF
clone size: -; V gene: TRBV20-1; J gene: TRBJ1-1; D gene: -; CDR3 DNA: TGCAAAGGGCGAGGAGGCACTGAAGCTTTCTTT; CDR3 protein: CKGRGGTEAFF
clone size: few; V gene: TRBV4-1; J gene: TRBJ2-3; D gene: TRBD2; CDR3 DNA: TGCGCCAGCAGCCAAGATCCTAGCGGGGGGGCCGTATCAGATACGCAGTATTTT; CDR3 protein: CASSQDPSGGAVSDTQYF
clone size: -; V gene: TRBV4-1; J gene: TRBJ1-5; D gene: -; CDR3 DNA: TGCGCCAGCAGCCAAGAATGGACTTCACTAAATCAGCCCCAGCATTTT; CDR3 protein: CASSQEWTSLNQPQHF
clone size: -; V gene: TRBV30; J gene: TRBJ2-3; D gene: -; CDR3 DNA: TGTGCCTGGAGTGTTAAACTAGGCTTCGTTCCAGATACGCAGTATTTT; CDR3 protein: CAWSVKLGFVPDTQYF
clone size: -; V gene: TRBV19; J gene: TRBJ2-1; D gene: -; CDR3 DNA: TGTGCCAGTACCCAGGGTCGGGAGTTGGGTGAGCAGTTCTTC; CDR3 protein: CASTQGRELGEQFF
clone size: many; V gene: TRBV9; J gene: TRBJ2-1; D gene: TRBD2; CDR3 DNA: TGTGCCAGCAGCGGATTAGCGGGAGGGACCGACGATGAGCAGTTCTTC; CDR3 protein: CASSGLAGGTDDEQFF
clone size: -; V gene: TRBV20-1; J gene: TRBJ2-5; D gene: -; CDR3 DNA: TGCAGTGCTAGGTTCAGAGAGACCCAGTACTTC; CDR3 protein: CSARFRETQYF
clone size: few; V gene: TRBV5-1; J gene: TRBJ2-5; D gene: -; CDR3 DNA: TGCGCCAGCAGCTTGAAGACCGACACATCGGAGACCCAGTACTTC; CDR3 protein: CASSLKTDTSETQYF